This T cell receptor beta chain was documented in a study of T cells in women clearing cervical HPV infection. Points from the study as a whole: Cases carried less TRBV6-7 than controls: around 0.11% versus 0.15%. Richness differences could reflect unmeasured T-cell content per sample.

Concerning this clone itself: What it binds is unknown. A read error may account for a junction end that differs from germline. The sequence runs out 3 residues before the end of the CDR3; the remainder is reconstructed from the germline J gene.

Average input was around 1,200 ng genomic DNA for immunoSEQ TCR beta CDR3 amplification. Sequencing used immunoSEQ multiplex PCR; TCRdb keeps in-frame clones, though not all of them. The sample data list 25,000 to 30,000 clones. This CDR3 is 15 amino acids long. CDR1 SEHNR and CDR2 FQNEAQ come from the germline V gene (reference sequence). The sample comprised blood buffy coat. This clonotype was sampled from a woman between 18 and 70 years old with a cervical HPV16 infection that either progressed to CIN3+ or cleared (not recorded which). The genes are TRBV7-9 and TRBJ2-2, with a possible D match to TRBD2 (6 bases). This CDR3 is CSSSHDGGRFEKLFF. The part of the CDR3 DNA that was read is TGTTCCAGCAGCCACGATGGGGGGAGGTTTGAAAAG.